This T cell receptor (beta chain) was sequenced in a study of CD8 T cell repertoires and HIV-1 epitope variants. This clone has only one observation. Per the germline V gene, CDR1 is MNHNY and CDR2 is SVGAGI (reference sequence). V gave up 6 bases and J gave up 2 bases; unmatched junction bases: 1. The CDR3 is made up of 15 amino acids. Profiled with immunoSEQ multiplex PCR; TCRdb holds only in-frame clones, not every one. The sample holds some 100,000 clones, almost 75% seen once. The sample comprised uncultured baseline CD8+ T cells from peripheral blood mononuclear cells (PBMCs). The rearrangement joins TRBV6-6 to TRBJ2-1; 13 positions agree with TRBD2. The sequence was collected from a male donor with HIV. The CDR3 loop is CASRLAGGPYNEQFF. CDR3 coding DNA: TGTGCCAGCAGACTAGCGGGGGGGCCCTACAATGAGCAGTTCTTC.